The clone carrying this T cell receptor beta chain has at least ten counts. This record comes from a study of CD8 T cells in ankylosing spondylitis. V was pared by 4 bases and J by 7 bases, with 11 bases between. The CDR3 length is 14 residues. Germline V CDR1 and CDR2: LGHDT, YNNKEL (reference sequence). TCRdb itself ran the 5' RACE reads through MiXCR, one entry per CDR3 protein. This table holds 200,000 or so distinct CDR3 sequences, about 26% found once. The sequenced sample was blood, either unsorted or a sorted T cell fraction (not recorded which). The clonotype was recovered from a male donor with ankylosing spondylitis or in good health (not recorded which). This chain links TRBV3-1 with TRBJ1-6, with a possible D match to TRBD1 (5 bases). The CDR3 DNA reads as TGTGCCAGCAGCCGGCCGGGGGAGAATTCACCCCTCCACTTT. This sequence encodes CASSRPGENSPLHF.